The subject of this entry is one T cell receptor (beta chain). This clonotype was observed many times. Its antigen target is currently unknown. Per-nucleotide qualities are absent, and no much larger clonotype sits a single base away. The time point label, as the study defines it: newly diagnosed GD, antithyroid drugs for less than 3 months. RNA was extracted from PBMCs in TRIzol for both TCR sequencing and RNA sequencing. Graves' disease was diagnosed according to American Thyroid Association guidelines. Patients were recruited from an endocrinology department in Xi'an, China. Each patient gave around 9.2 milliliters of peripheral blood, collected in an EDTA anticoagulant tube. Ficoll Paque Plus density gradient separation was used to isolate PBMCs, and no further T cell sorting was performed. RNA quality was checked with an Agilent 2100 Bioanalyzer and agarose gel, and concentration with a NanoDrop 2000.

This entry comes from a study of regulatory T cells in long-lasting Graves disease (dated by TCRdb to about 2021). With regard to the full study: Newly diagnosed Graves' disease patients had taken antithyroid drugs for less than 3 months. The study was conducted in China and was registered as a clinical trial. A total of around 35 samples underwent TCR sequencing, from about 13 patients with persistent Graves' disease and 20 patients with newly diagnosed Graves' disease. Persistent Graves' disease patients were compared with newly diagnosed Graves' disease patients by peripheral blood TCR sequencing and RNA sequencing.

The library relied on multiplex PCR. Reads for this sample came from an Illumina HiSeq 4000. iRepertoire HTBI primers and Arm-PCR amplification of CDR3 regions were used to construct TCR beta libraries. Before sequencing, the PCR products went through gel purification. Regarding the original processing steps: Gene usage analysis of CDR3 amino acid clonotypes relied on the approximately 60 TRBV and 12 to 15 TRBJ segments identified across samples. COPE and FqMerger were used to merge the filtered high-quality paired reads into contigs. BLAST was used to align contigs to IMGT TRBV, TRBD and TRBJ reference genes, and CDR3 was defined according to IMGT. Any clonotype with a frequency above 0.1% was classified as a highly expanded clone. Repertoire diversity was measured by Shannon entropy, and V-J evenness by the Gini coefficient. Clonotypes shared by more than one individual were considered public. The public reads were reprocessed in TCRdb via fastp at Q25 and MiXCR, keeping in-frame beta chains. Each entry merges the rows of one CDR3 protein and shows their most common DNA and genes. The V and J calls here are based on TCRdb, not the publication. The sample table records 620,000 or so distinct CDR3 sequences; 15% to 20% of these occur just once. The ten most abundant clones make up around 19% of the sample.

What the research found in general, with its limitations: As a limitation, the authors acknowledged that the small sample size may reduce accuracy. Persistent patients shared more public clonotypes among themselves (around 2,700) than newly diagnosed patients did (roughly 910). Sequencing and analysis were limited to the TCR beta chain. Compared with newly diagnosed patients, patients with persistent Graves' disease had lower TCR Shannon entropy and fewer highly expanded clones, which suggests clonal expansion. Peripheral blood alone was examined, since thyroid tissue, which constituted the primary lesion, could not be accessed. TRBV28, TRBJ1-2 and TRBJ2-5 were preferentially used in persistent disease, while TRBV20-1 and TRBJ2-1 were favored in newly diagnosed disease.

CDR1 and CDR2, looked up from the germline V gene, are SGDLS and YYNGEE. V is pared back by 5 bases and J by 0 bases, with 8 bases lying between the germline termini. From the cysteine up to the phenylalanine, the CDR3 has a length of 13 residues. The sequence is cut down to CDR3 DNA, 39 bases in frame from base 1. These same records also appear under a second study, on T cells in Graves' hyperthyroidism and ophthalmopathy. The second source states: Stable Graves' hyperthyroidism was defined as the absence of progression to ophthalmopathy over 18 months of follow-up. Hyperthyroidism patients were aged 18 to 65 years and newly diagnosed, with disease duration of less than 2 months. The study excluded patients with uncontrolled infections, other autoimmune diseases, pregnancy or lactation. Diagnoses were established on the basis of clinical symptoms, serum thyroxine and TRAb, thyroid ultrasound, and orbital computed tomography. The first round of RT-PCR for the TCR CDR3 was performed with the HTBI primer set and the Qiagen OneStep RT-PCR kit. Blood samples also contained most of the expanded thyroid clonotypes (frequency above 0.001), which suggests that blood repertoires may reflect thyroid immune responses. A 13 V-J signature model separated ophthalmopathy from stable hyperthyroidism, with nearly 90% sensitivity and about 81% specificity in cross-validation and 80%/75% in testing. During validation, the model predicted progression to ophthalmopathy a median of approximately 7 months ahead of onset, with more than 55% sensitivity and 72% to 80% specificity. To identify TCR V-J signatures that set the groups apart, the researchers used a discovery cohort of 95 to 100 patients, made up of roughly 40 with Graves' ophthalmopathy and about 60 with stable Graves' hyperthyroidism. Prospective prediction of ophthalmopathy was tested in an independent validation cohort of some 19 hyperthyroidism patients and some 17 patients who later progressed to ophthalmopathy. The roughly 91 discovery patients were randomly split 7:3 into training and test sets. Thyroid tissue and blood T-cell repertoires from six Graves' hyperthyroidism patients were also compared in the study. After sampling, hyperthyroidism patients received methimazole starting at 30 mg daily, and ophthalmopathy patients received high-dose intravenous methylprednisolone. Libraries were constructed in a second round of multiplex PCR, after which size selection and purification were carried out. Paired-end sequencing of the libraries was performed with 100 bp reads on an Illumina HiSeq2000. SOAPnuke was used to process the raw data, with reads discarded if the reads contained adapters or uncalled bases, had a mean Phred below 15, or lacked an exact constant-primer or identifier match. High-quality paired reads were merged using COPE v1.2.5, and each unique nucleotide sequence was defined as a clonotype. MiTCR v1.1 was used to align clonotypes to the IMGT TRBV, TRBD and TRBJ reference segments. The analysis included only V-J combinations with a frequency above 0.0001, which together covered around 99% of the repertoires. A TCS score was defined as the ratio of F50 (clonal expansion) to E x V (chaos), with BLOSUM62-based TCRdist applied between CDR3 peptides within each V-J. Welch's t-statistics and random forest reduced 514 V-J features to 10 to 15, which were used in a naive Bayes classifier (R e1071). No statistical method was used to fix the sample size in advance, and group allocation was not hidden from the investigators. TCR Vbeta CDR3 sequencing of around 130 peripheral blood samples (under 45 ophthalmopathy, 70 to 85 hyperthyroidism and approximately 17 progressor patients) is reported in the paper.

The sequencing here drew on peripheral blood mononuclear cells (PBMCs), taken at new diagnosis, from a patient treated with antithyroid drugs. The chain is made from TRBV9 and TRBJ2-5, with a tentative D gene TRBD1 over 5 matching bases. This receptor was obtained from a woman in her 30s with Graves disease. Donor details come from another sample of the same person, matched by shared clones. The encoded CDR3 is CASSRGNQETQYF. The nucleotides read TGTGCCAGCAGTAGGGGTAACCAAGAGACCCAGTACTTC.